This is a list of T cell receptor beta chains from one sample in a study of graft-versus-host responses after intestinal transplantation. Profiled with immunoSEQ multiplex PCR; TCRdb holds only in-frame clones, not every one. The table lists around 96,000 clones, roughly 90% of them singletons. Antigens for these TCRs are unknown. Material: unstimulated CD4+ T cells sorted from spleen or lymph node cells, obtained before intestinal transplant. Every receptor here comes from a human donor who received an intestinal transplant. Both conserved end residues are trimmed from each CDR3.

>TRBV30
AWSTLGRGVQF
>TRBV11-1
ASSRLAGGHGANVLT
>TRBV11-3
ASSDTLAGGLVTYEQY
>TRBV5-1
ASSRTLRKNTEAF
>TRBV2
ASIPGGRGEQF
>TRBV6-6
ASSYSQGNTEAF
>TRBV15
ATSARIRRAGGYT
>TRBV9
ASSVAGQGASDTQY
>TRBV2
ASKFMGGSPADTQY
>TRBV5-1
ASSSQGASYEQY
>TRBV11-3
ASSHRQGSPLH
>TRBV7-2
ASSLEPRRGEKLF
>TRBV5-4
ASSPTPRQIRTGELF
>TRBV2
ASTDPTGRGQETQY
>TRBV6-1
ASSQGTVDEKLF
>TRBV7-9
ASSKQGQATRYEQY
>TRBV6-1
ASREKRTVLGDTEAF
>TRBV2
ASNRVSGANVLT
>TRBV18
ASSNPQGYGYT
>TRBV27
ASSLSGGQSPGGEGYT
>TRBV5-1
ASSLKTGTDYEQY
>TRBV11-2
ASPSWGPGLSYEQY
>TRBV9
ASSVEGLAGEGEQY
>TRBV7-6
ASSSTGGNTGELF
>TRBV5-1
ASSGQGVPDTQY
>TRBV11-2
ASSSTWEQF
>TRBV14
ASSRYMNTEAF
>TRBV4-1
ASSQGLAGLETQY
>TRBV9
ASSVGFLAGSQETQY
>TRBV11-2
ASNLFFGGFTGELF
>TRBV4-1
ASSPGQETDTQY
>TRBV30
AWSRAVNGYT
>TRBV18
ASSPTAGTRGRTGYT
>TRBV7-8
ASSSKGQGGVGANVLT
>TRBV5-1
ASTDSPALADTQY
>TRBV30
AWSGSYRVVGEKLF
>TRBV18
ASSPLGPKDNEQF
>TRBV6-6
ASYTSRDRLPYEQY
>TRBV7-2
ASSLGRSNYGYT
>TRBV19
ASTGGGKNTEAF
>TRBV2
ASMAGAVGNQPQH
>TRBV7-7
ASSLRGLAAYNEQF
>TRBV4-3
ASSQLRPTGGAGETQY
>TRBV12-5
ASGLGEATGYT
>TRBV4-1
ASSQAQDRPWSNQPQH
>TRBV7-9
ASNTSGQETQY
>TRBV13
ASSLPLDRGGYT
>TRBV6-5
ASRGRDNHYEQY
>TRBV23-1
ASSQASGQTQY
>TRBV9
ASSAIRRRDTEAF
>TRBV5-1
ASSKLGGVSNYEQY
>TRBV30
AWNWDRNSPLH